The clone carrying this T cell receptor (beta chain) appeared a few times. The data stem from a study of T cells in Graves' hyperthyroidism and ophthalmopathy. The investigators amplified TCR beta CDR3 regions from RNA transcripts. The HTBI primer set was used in a first-round RT-PCR of the TCR CDR3. TCRdb processed the multiplex PCR reads anew with MiXCR; each CDR3 protein has one entry. The profile shows fewer than 800,000 distinct CDR3 sequences, approximately 16% of them singletons. The TCR sequence derives from a young man with Graves' hyperthyroidism. The sequenced sample consisted of blood.

This chain's CDR3 is CASTPGLGATGANVLTF. The CDR3 coding sequence is TGTGCCAGTACCCCAGGGTTAGGGGCTACCGGGGCCAACGTCCTGACTTTC. V gene TRBV19 combines with J gene TRBJ2-6; a possible D gene is TRBD1 (5 bases). Trimming cost V 7 bases and J 4 bases, with 20 bases left between them. CDR3 length: 17 residues. Germline CDR1 reads LNHDA; CDR2 reads SQIVND (reference sequence).